These T cell receptor beta chains were read from a single sample in a study of post-analysis software for immune sequencing data. TCRdb reanalysed the PCR reads using MiXCR and keeps one entry per CDR3 protein. The sample shows about 500,000 distinct CDR3 sequences, approximately 45% of them seen only once. Material for sequencing was blood. These receptors were obtained from a girl between 10 and 17 years old with multiple sclerosis. Each CDR3 is given with its conserved first and last residue.

>TRBV6-5|TRBJ2-3
CASSYSELASTDTQYF
>TRBV7-2|.
CASSPKGQGAWGEQYF
>TRBV4-3|TRBJ2-3
CASSQDLYDRTDRTDTQYF
>TRBV4-1|TRBJ2-7
CASSQEAGVYEQYF
>TRBV5-1|TRBJ2-7
CASSVLAGGPSGEQYF
>TRBV20-1|TRBJ2-3
CSAGLAGGPDTQYF
>TRBV20-1|TRBJ2-1
CRARDDSEQFF
>TRBV20-1|TRBJ1-4
CSARVGALEKLFF
>TRBV11-2|TRBJ2-1
CASSLNLAASYNEQFF
>TRBV6-1|.
CASSEKGTFQYYEQYF
>TRBV7-8|TRBJ1-2
CASSLGAALSGYTF
>TRBV27|TRBJ2-7
CATAGAGPYEQYF
>TRBV7-3|.
CASSLGDSGEQYF
>TRBV12-3/TRBV12-4|TRBJ1-5
CASRGTDYSNQPQHF
>TRBV18|TRBJ2-7
CASSPTTSGSSSYEQYF
>TRBV6-1|TRBJ1-6
CASSEATARNSPLHF
>TRBV20-1|TRBJ2-5
CSARAENWGLGGYF
>TRBV7-9|TRBJ2-1
CASSLGFSLSSYNEQFF
>TRBV6-1|TRBJ1-1
CASIIGAVRSEAFF
>TRBV5-1|TRBJ2-1
CASSPQRDGSYNEQFF
>TRBV5-1|TRBJ2-7
CASSDRDSYEQYF
>TRBV6-5|TRBJ2-7
CASNPDFGSSYEQYF
>TRBV21-1|TRBJ2-1
CARRLAEANEQFF
>TRBV28|TRBJ1-2
CASSLTGQGYTVVQDYGYTF
>TRBV5-5|TRBJ1-2
CASSLVKDRSFYGYTF
>TRBV7-3|TRBJ2-5
CASSPGGSSHEQYF
>TRBV4-2|TRBJ2-1
CATKPPDRELHNEQFF
>TRBV29-1|TRBJ2-7
CSVKGILSGEQYF
>TRBV7-3|TRBJ2-7
CASSFPSEAGVFNEQYF
>TRBV29-1|.
CSVGTSGYQETQYF
>TRBV5-1|TRBJ2-7
CASSLGDSFSYEQYF
>TRBV7-9|TRBJ2-7
CASSHPGGSYEQYF
>TRBV12-3/TRBV12-4|TRBJ1-4
CASSLKEKLFF
>TRBV4-1|TRBJ1-1
CASSQDLGTAAFF
>TRBV20-1|TRBJ1-1
CSARDRRGHTEAFF
>TRBV20-1|TRBJ2-1
CSAGLEGGGEQFF
>TRBV27|TRBJ1-6
CASSLQGPAGNSPLHF
>TRBV5-1|TRBJ2-7
CASSWGGDEQYF
>TRBV20-1|TRBJ2-3
CSARDVGIIAGTQYF
>TRBV6-1|TRBJ2-4
CASTDGGENIQYF